This T cell receptor beta chain was recorded in a study of blood T cell repertoires in COVID-19. Trimming removed 9 bases at V and 5 bases at J, with 10 bases between. The CDR3 covers 11 residues. Per the germline V gene, CDR1 is MGHDK and CDR2 is SYGVNS. This table comes from immunoSEQ multiplex PCR, and its TCRdb copy is limited to in-frame clones, with some not included. This sample has nearly 400,000 clones, with around 92% found just once. The sequenced sample consisted of PBMCs or T cells enriched from blood (not recorded which). J is TRBJ1-1 and V is TRBV25-1; unclear D gene. The receptor comes from a young woman who had recovered from COVID-19. The CDR3 is CASSTSTEAFF. The CDR3 DNA is TGTGCCAGTAGTACATCTACTGAAGCTTTCTTT. The entire variable domain, with the rest obtained from reference TRBV25-1 and TRBJ1-1, is as follows: EADIYQTPRYLVIGTGKKITLECSQTMGHDKMYWYQQDPGMELHLIHYSYGVNSTEKGDLSSESTVSRIRTEHFPLTLESARPSHTSQYLCASSTSTEAFFGQGTRLTVV.